This T cell receptor (beta chain) was sequenced during a study of radiotherapy plus CTLA-4 blockade in lung cancer. Study-wide context: Around 20% of enrolled patients responded objectively, and roughly 30% had disease control. Study results and limitations: The study found tumor-derived TCR clones expanded in blood after radiotherapy plus ipilimumab. Reported findings show early blood T cell clone dynamics, with interferon-beta, best predicted response.

Libraries were prepared by immunoSEQ multiplex PCR; TCRdb keeps only in-frame clonotypes and omits some of them. The sample has about 76,000 clones; about 78% are singletons. Looked up from germline, CDR1 is SGHKS and CDR2 is YYEKEE (reference sequence). CDR3 length: 12 residues. The V and J ends lost 2 bases and 8 bases, in that order; junction bases with no gene match: 3. Focal radiation with ipilimumab CTLA-4 blockade was given to patients with chemo-refractory metastatic non-small-cell lung cancer. A remark on this clone: What it binds is not known.

This sequence originates from a human donor with non-small cell lung cancer whose response to radiotherapy plus ipilimumab could not be evaluated. Some clones in this sample may be carry-over from other donors' samples. This sequence joins TRBV5-5 and TRBJ1-2; 7 bases match TRBD1. Sequencing was performed on peripheral blood, taken from a patient treated with radiotherapy plus ipilimumab. CDR3: CASSFPGQGYTF. Written as DNA, the CDR3 is TGTGCCAGCAGCTTCCCGGGACAGGGCTACACCTTC. Supplemented by reference TRBV5-5 and TRBJ1-2, the full variable domain reads DAGVTQSPTHLIKTRGQQVTLRCSPISGHKSVSWYQQVLGQGPQFIFQYYEKEERGRGNFPDRFSARQFPNYSSELNVNALLLGDSALYLCASSFPGQGYTFGSGTRLTVV.